This entry concerns a single T cell receptor beta chain. Its antigen is unidentified. The data stem from a study of T cell responses to AZD1222 COVID-19 vaccine. Regarding the study as a whole: Nearly half of spike-specific TCRs reportedly go after variant regions that carry no mutations. Spike-wide vaccine-associated CD4 TCRs dominated at 160-218 and 743-854. Compared with day 0, the breadth and depth of the Spike-specific TCR repertoire rose significantly after two doses of AZD1222. At baseline, just five to seven AZD1222 recipients tested seropositive.

Profiled with immunoSEQ multiplex PCR; TCRdb holds only in-frame clones, not every one. The sample lists 120,000 to 150,000 clones; about 86% were seen once. Deletions cut 3 bases from V and 10 bases from J, with 13 bases between. This CDR3 has 14 residues. Germline V gene data show CDR1 as MRHNA and CDR2 as SNTAGT. The chain uses TRBV6-4 and TRBJ1-6; weak D call: TRBD1 (5 bases). Sample: peripheral blood, taken 28 days after the second AZD1222 dose. The TCR originated in an adult who received the AZD1222 COVID-19 vaccine. CDR3 nucleotide sequence: TGTGCCAGCAGTGAAGGAGGGGTAGGATCACCCCTCCACTTT. It is translated as CASSEGGVGSPLHF.